Given below is one T cell receptor beta chain in context. The method was immunoSEQ multiplex PCR; TCRdb's version includes in-frame clones alone and lacks a portion of them. The sample consists of about 69,000 clones, approximately 91% of them appearing once. These data belong to a study of T cell changes during pregnancy in multiple sclerosis. The CDR3 totals 15 residues. With V trimmed by 2 bases and J by 4 bases, 5 bases remained unmatched. The germline V gene encodes CDR1 KGHSY and CDR2 FQNENV. The sequence was obtained from a female donor with multiple sclerosis, enrolled in a pregnancy study. The J gene is TRBJ2-1, the V gene TRBV16, with TRBD1 identical over 7 bases. This specimen was peripheral blood, taken in the third trimester of pregnancy. CDR3 DNA sequence: TGTGCCAGCAGCCAAAAAGGACAGGTGTACAATGAGCAGTTCTTC. Encoded protein: CASSQKGQVYNEQFF.